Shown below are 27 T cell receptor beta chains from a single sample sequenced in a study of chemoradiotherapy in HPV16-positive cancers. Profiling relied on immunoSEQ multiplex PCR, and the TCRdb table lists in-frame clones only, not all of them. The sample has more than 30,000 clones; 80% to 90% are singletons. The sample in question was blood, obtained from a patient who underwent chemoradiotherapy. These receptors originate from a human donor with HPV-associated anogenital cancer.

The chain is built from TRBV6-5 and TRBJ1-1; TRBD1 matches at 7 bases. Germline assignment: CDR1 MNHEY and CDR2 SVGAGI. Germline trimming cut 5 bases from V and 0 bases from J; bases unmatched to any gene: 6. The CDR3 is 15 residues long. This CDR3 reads CASSHRQGLNTEAFF. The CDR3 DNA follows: TGTGCCAGCAGTCATAGACAGGGACTGAACACTGAAGCTTTCTTT.

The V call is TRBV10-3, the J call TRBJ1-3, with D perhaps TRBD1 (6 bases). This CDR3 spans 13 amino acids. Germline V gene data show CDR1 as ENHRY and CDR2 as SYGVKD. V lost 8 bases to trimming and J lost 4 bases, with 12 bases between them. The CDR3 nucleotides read TGTGCCATCTTCCGTGGGACAGGAAACACCATATATTTT. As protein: CAIFRGTGNTIYF.

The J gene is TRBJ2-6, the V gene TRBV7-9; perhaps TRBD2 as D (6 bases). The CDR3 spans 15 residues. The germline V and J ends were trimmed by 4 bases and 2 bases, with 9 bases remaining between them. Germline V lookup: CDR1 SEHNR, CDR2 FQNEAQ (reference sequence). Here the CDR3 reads CASSSREAGANVLTF. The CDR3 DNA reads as TGTGCCAGCAGCTCTAGGGAGGCTGGGGCCAACGTCCTGACTTTC.

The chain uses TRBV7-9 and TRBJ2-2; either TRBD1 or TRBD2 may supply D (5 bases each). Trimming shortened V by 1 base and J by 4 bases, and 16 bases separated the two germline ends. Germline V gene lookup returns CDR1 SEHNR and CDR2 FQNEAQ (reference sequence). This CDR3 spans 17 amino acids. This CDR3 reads CASSLGGRDLTTGELFF. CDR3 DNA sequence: TGTGCCAGCAGCTTAGGGGGCCGGGACCTTACCACCGGGGAGCTGTTTTTT. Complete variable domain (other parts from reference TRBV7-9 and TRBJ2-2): DTGVSQNPRHKITKRGQNVTFRCDPISEHNRLYWYRQTLGQGPEFLTYFQNEAQLEKSRLLSDRFSAERPKGSFSTLEIQRTEQGDSAMYLCASSLGGRDLTTGELFFGEGSRLTVL.

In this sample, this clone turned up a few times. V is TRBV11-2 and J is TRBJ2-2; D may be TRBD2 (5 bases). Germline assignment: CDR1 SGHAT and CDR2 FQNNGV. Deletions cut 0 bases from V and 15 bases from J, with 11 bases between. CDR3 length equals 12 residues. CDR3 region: CASSLDRGEVFF. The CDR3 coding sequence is TGTGCCAGCAGCTTAGATCGGGGAGAGGTGTTTTTT.

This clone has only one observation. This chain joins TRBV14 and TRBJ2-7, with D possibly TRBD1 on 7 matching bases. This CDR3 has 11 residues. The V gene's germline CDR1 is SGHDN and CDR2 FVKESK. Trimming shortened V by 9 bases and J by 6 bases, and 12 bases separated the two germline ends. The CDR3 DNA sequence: TGTGCCAGTGATCAGGGGGGCGAGCAGTACTTC. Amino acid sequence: CASDQGGEQYF.

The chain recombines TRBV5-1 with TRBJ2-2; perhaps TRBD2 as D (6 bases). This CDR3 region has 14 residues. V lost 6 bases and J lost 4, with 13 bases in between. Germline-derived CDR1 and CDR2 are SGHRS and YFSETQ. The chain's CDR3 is CASTLDGGTGELFF. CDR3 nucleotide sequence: TGCGCCAGCACGTTGGACGGGGGCACCGGGGAGCTGTTTTTT. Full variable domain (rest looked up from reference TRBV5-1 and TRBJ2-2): KAGVTQTPRYLIKTRGQQVTLSCSPISGHRSVSWYQQTPGQGLQFLFEYFSETQRNKGNFPGRFSGRQFSNSRSEMNVSTLELGDSALYLCASTLDGGTGELFFGEGSRLTVL.

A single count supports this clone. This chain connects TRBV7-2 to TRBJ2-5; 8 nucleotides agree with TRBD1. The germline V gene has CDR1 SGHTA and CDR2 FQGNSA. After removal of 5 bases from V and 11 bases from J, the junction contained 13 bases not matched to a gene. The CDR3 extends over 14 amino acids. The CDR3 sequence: CASSPGTGVGEQYF. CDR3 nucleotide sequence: TGTGCCAGCAGCCCCGGGACAGGCGTTGGGGAGCAGTACTTC.

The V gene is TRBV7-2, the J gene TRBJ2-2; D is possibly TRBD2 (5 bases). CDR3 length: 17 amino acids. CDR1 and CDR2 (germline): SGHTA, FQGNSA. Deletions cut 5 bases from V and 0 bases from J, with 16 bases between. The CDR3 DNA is TGTGCCAGCAGCCGTGATTTAAGCGGAGCGAACACCGGGGAGCTGTTTTTT. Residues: CASSRDLSGANTGELFF.

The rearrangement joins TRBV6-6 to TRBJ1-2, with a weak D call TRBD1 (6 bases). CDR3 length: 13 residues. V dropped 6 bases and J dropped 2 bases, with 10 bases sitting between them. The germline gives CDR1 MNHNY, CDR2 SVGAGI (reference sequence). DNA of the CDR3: TGTGCCAGCAGCGGGACATCCAACTATGGCTACACCTTC. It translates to CASSGTSNYGYTF.

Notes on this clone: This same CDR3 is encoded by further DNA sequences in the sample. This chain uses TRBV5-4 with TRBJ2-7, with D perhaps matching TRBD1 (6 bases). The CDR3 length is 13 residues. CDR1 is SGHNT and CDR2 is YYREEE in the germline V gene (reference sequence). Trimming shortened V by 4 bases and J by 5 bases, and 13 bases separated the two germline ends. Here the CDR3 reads CASSPGQGNEQYF. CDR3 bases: TGTGCCAGCAGCCCGGGTCAGGGGAACGAGCAGTACTTC.

DNA of the CDR3: TGTGCCAGCAGTTTATCCCCTCAGGGCCACACTGAAGCTTTCTTT. As protein: CASSLSPQGHTEAFF. V gene TRBV27 combines with J gene TRBJ1-1; weak D call: TRBD1 (5 bases). The ends were cut back, 0 bases at V and 3 bases at J, with 11 bases in the middle. The CDR3 has 15 amino acids. Germline V gene data show CDR1 as MNHEY and CDR2 as SMNVEV (reference sequence).

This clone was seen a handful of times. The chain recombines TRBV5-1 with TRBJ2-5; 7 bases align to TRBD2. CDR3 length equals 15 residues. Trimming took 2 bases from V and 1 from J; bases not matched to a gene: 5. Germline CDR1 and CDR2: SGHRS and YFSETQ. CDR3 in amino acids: CASSLAGSPQETQYF. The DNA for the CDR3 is TGCGCCAGCAGCTTAGCGGGAAGCCCCCAAGAGACCCAGTACTTC.

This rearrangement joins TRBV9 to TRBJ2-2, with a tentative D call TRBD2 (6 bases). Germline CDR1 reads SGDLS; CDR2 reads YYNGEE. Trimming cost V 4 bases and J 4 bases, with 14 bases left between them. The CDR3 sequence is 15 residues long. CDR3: CASSPRDFSTGELFF. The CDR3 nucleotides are TGTGCCAGCAGCCCCCGGGACTTTAGCACCGGGGAGCTGTTTTTT. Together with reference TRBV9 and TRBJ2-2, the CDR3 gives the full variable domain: DSGVTQTPKHLITATGQRVTLRCSPRSGDLSVYWYQQSLDQGLQFLIQYYNGEERAKGNILERFSAQQFPDLHSELNLSSLELGDSALYFCASSPRDFSTGELFFGEGSRLTVL.

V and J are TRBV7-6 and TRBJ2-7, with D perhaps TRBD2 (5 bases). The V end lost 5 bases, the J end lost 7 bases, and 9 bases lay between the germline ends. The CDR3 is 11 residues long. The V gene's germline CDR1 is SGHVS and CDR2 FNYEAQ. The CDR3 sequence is CASSEGREQYF. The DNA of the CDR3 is TGTGCCAGCAGCGAGGGCCGGGAGCAGTACTTC. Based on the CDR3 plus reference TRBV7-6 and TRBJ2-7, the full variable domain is GAGVSQSPRYKVTKRGQDVALRCDPISGHVSLYWYRQALGQGPEFLTYFNYEAQQDKSGLPNDRFSAERPEGSISTLTIQRTEQRDSAMYRCASSEGREQYFGPGTRLTVT.

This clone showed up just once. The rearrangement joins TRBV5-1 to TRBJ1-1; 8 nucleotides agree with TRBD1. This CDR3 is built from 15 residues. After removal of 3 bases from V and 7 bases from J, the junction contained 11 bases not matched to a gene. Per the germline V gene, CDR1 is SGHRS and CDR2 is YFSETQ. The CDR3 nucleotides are TGCGCCAGCAGCTCCTCAGGACAGGGCATCGGTGAAGCTTTCTTT. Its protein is CASSSSGQGIGEAFF.

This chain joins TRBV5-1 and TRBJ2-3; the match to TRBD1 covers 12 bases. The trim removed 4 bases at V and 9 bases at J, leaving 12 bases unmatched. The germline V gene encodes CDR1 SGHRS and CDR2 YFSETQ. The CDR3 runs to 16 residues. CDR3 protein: CASSPGQGATVGTQYF. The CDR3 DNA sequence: TGCGCCAGCAGCCCGGGACAGGGGGCCACCGTTGGCACGCAGTATTTT.

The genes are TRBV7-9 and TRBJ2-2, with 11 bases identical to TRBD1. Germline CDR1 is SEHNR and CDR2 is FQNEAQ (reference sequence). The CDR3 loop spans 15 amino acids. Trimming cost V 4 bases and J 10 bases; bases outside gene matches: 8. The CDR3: CASSWGTGGHEELFF. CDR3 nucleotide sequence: TGTGCCAGCAGCTGGGGGACAGGGGGTCACGAGGAGCTGTTTTTT.

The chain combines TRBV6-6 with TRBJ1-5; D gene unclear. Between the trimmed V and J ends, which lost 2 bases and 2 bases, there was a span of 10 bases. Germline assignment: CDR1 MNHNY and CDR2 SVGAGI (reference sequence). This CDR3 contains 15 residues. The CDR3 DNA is TGTGCCAGCAGTTACCGAGTGGTCGGCAATCAGCCCCAGCATTTT. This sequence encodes CASSYRVVGNQPQHF.

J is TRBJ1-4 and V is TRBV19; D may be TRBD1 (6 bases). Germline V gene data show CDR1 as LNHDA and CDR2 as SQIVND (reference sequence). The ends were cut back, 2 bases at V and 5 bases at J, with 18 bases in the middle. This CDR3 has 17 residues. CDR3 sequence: CASSITTGRTPNEKLFF. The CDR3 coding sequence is TGTGCCAGTAGTATAACCACAGGGAGAACACCAAATGAAAAACTGTTTTTT.

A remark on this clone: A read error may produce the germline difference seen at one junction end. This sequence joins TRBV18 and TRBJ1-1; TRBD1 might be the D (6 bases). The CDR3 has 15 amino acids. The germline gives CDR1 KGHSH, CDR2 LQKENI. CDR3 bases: TGTGCCAGCTCACCCCAAACGGGGGCGAACCCTGAAGCTTTCTTT. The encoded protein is CASSPQTGANPEAFF.

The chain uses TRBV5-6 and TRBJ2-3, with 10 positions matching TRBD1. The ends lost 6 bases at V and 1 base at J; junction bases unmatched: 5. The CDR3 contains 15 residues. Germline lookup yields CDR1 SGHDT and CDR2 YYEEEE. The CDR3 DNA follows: TGTGCCAGCATCTGGACAGGGGGAGGCACAGATACGCAGTATTTT. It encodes CASIWTGGGTDTQYF.

This chain's CDR3 is CSVDLTGFSEQYF. The CDR3 bases are TGCAGCGTTGATCTGACAGGATTCAGCGAGCAGTACTTC. This sequence joins TRBV29-1 and TRBJ2-7; maybe TRBD1 (6 bases). Germline V gene data show CDR1 as SQVTM and CDR2 as ANQGSEA. The V gene lost 3 bases and the J gene lost 6 bases, with 15 bases spanning the gap. This CDR3 comprises 13 residues.

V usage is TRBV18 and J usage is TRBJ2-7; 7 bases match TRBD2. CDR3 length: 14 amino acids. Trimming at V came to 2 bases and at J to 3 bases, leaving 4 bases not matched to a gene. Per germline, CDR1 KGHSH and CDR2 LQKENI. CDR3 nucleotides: TGTGCCAGCTCACCAGGGTCGGGAGGCTACGAGCAGTACTTC. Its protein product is CASSPGSGGYEQYF.

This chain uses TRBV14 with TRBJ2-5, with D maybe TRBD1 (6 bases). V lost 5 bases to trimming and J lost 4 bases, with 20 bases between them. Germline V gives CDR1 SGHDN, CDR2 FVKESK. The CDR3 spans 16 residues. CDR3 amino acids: CASSSGDTRYGETQYF. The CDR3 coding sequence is TGTGCCAGCAGCTCCGGGGACACTAGGTACGGAGAGACCCAGTACTTC.

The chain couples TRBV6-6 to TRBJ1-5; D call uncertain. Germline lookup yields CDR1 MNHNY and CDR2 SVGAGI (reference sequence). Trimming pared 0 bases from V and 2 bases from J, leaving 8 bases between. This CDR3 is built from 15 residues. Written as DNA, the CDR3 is TGTGCCAGCAGTTACTCGATAAAGGGCAATCAGCCCCAGCATTTT. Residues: CASSYSIKGNQPQHF.

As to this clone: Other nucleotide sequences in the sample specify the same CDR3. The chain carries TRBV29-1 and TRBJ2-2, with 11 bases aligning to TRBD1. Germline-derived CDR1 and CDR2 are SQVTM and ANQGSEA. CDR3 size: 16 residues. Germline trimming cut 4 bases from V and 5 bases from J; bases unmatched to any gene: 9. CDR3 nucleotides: TGCAGCGTTGCTGGGCGGGACAGGGGGTATACCGGGGAGCTGTTTTTT. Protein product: CSVAGRDRGYTGELFF.